These 28 T cell receptor beta chains share one sample of origin, sequenced in a study of PD-1 blockade in classical Hodgkin lymphoma. TCRdb's table, derived via immunoSEQ multiplex PCR, lists solely in-frame clones and lacks some. The sample includes around 31,000 clones, around 80% of them seen just once. Time point meaning: cycle 4 day 1 (C4D1), after 6 weeks of nivolumab. All the patients suffered relapse after autologous stem cell transplantation, and brentuximab vedotin exposure differed. Sample: peripheral blood mononuclear cells (PBMCs), taken before the fourth cycle of nivolumab. The source of these receptors is a human donor with classical Hodgkin lymphoma.

V gene TRBV4-3 combines with J gene TRBJ1-2; 7 bases are shared with TRBD1. The CDR3 consists of 15 residues. V dropped 0 bases and J dropped 8; count of bases not matched to a gene: 9. Germline V gene sequence: CDR1 LGHNA, CDR2 YSLEER. The CDR3 DNA sequence: TGCGCCAGCAGCCAAGAAAGGGGGAGAGGGGGCGGCTACACCTTC. Translating gives CASSQERGRGGGYTF.

The chain combines TRBV18 with TRBJ2-5; a possible D gene is TRBD1 (6 bases). Germline V gene sequence: CDR1 KGHSH, CDR2 LQKENI. V was pared by 4 bases and J by 0 bases, with 12 bases between. This CDR3 has 15 amino acids. The CDR3 loop is CASSRLGQNQETQYF. The CDR3, as DNA: TGTGCCAGCTCACGCCTAGGACAGAACCAAGAGACCCAGTACTTC.

This rearrangement joins TRBV6-5 to TRBJ2-5; D is perhaps TRBD2 (6 bases). CDR1 MNHEY and CDR2 SVGAGI come from the germline V gene. The CDR3 sequence is 15 residues long. V lost 0 bases and J lost 0, with 8 bases in between. The CDR3 nucleotides read TGTGCCAGCAGTTACTCCGGACTACACCAAGAGACCCAGTACTTC. As protein: CASSYSGLHQETQYF.

The rearrangement links TRBV5-6 to TRBJ2-7, with TRBD1 as a possible D gene (5 bases). CDR1 and CDR2 from the germline V gene are SGHDT and YYEEEE. Trimming pared 3 bases from V and 4 bases from J, leaving 17 bases between. The CDR3 runs to 15 residues. The CDR3 reads CASSSQMDPGYEQYF. The CDR3 nucleotides are TGTGCCAGCAGCTCCCAGATGGACCCAGGGTACGAGCAGTACTTC.

This chain joins TRBV28 and TRBJ2-6; 11 bases agree with TRBD2. The germline V gene encodes CDR1 MDHEN and CDR2 SYDVKM. J gave up 3 bases and V 3 bases, and 4 bases lay outside the gene matches. CDR3 length equals 17 residues. The CDR3 nucleotides are TGTGCCAGCAGTTTCACTAGCGGGAGCTATGGGGCCAACGTCCTGACTTTC. Translating gives CASSFTSGSYGANVLTF. The full variable domain, its missing parts supplied by reference TRBV28 and TRBJ2-6, is DVKVTQSSRYLVKRTGEKVFLECVQDMDHENMFWYRQDPGLGLRLIYFSYDVKMKEKGDIPEGYSVSREKKERFSLILESASTNQTSMYLCASSFTSGSYGANVLTFGAGSRLTVL.

This chain joins TRBV18 and TRBJ2-1, with 9 nucleotides matching TRBD1. V trimming: 1 base; J trimming: 6 bases; junction bases outside the gene matches: 4. Germline-derived CDR1 and CDR2 are KGHSH and LQKENI. This CDR3 region has 15 residues. The CDR3 region has the DNA TGTGCCAGCTCACCACGGGGACAGGGCGGCAATGAGCAGTTCTTC. Translating gives CASSPRGQGGNEQFF.

In this sample, this clone turned up a few times. The chain uses TRBV7-9 and TRBJ1-2, with D uncertain. The ends were cut back, 3 bases at V and 12 bases at J, with 8 bases in the middle. The germline V gene has CDR1 SEHNR and CDR2 FQNEAQ (reference sequence). The CDR3 totals 10 residues. DNA of the CDR3: TGTGCCAGCAGCTTGACGGGTCACACCTTC. It specifies CASSLTGHTF.

This chain links TRBV19 with TRBJ1-5; D unresolved. The V end was cut by 2 bases, the J end by 3 bases, with 5 bases between. The CDR3 consists of 13 residues. Germline loops: CDR1 LNHDA, CDR2 SQIVND (reference sequence). The DNA of the CDR3 is TGTGCCAGTAGTATAAGGGCCAATCAGCCCCAGCATTTT. Residues: CASSIRANQPQHF.

The gene calls are TRBV9 and TRBJ2-2; D may match TRBD1 or TRBD2 (5 bases each). The CDR3 has 16 residues. Germline assignment: CDR1 SGDLS and CDR2 YYNGEE. With 0 bases removed from V and 2 bases from J, the gap between germline ends came to 11 bases. The CDR3 DNA sequence: TGTGCCAGCAGCGTAGAGATCGGGGCTAACACCGGGGAGCTGTTTTTT. Translation: CASSVEIGANTGELFF.

This sequence joins TRBV19 and TRBJ2-7; 10 nucleotides align to TRBD2. CDR1 and CDR2 from the germline V gene are LNHDA and SQIVND (reference sequence). The CDR3 sequence is 14 residues long. Germline trimming cut 5 bases from V and 5 bases from J; bases unmatched to any gene: 6. The CDR3 region is CASSSPGLAHEQYF. The CDR3 region has the DNA TGTGCCAGTAGTTCCCCGGGACTAGCGCACGAGCAGTACTTC.

The gene calls are TRBV5-5 and TRBJ1-2; tentative D call: TRBD1 (5 bases). The ends were cut back, 4 bases at V and 4 bases at J, with 8 bases in the middle. The CDR3 is 12 residues long. Germline-derived CDR1 and CDR2 are SGHKS and YYEKEE (reference sequence). The CDR3 loop is CASSPGTYGYTF. As DNA, the CDR3 is TGTGCCAGCAGCCCGGGGACCTATGGCTACACCTTC.

This sequence joins TRBV7-2 and TRBJ2-3; D is tentatively TRBD1 or TRBD2 (5 bases each). The germline CDR1 and CDR2 sequences are SGHTA and FQGNSA. CDR3 length equals 15 residues. V was trimmed by 1 base and J by 1 base, leaving 9 bases between them. The CDR3 spells CASSLGGRGTDTQYF. CDR3 sequence (DNA): TGTGCCAGCAGCTTAGGGGGGAGAGGCACAGATACGCAGTATTTT.

The V call is TRBV7-9, the J call TRBJ2-4; D call uncertain. The CDR3 consists of 12 residues. CDR1 and CDR2 (germline): SEHNR, FQNEAQ (reference sequence). Deletions cut 5 bases from V and 8 bases from J, with 10 bases between. Here the CDR3 reads CASSLTGDIQYF. CDR3 sequence (DNA): TGTGCCAGCAGCCTCACCGGTGACATTCAGTACTTC.

The chain carries TRBV5-1 and TRBJ2-7; D gene ambiguous. V was pared by 5 bases and J by 4 bases, with 19 bases between. Looked up from germline, CDR1 is SGHRS and CDR2 is YFSETQ. The CDR3 sequence is 15 residues long. In nucleotides, the CDR3 is TGCGCCAGCAGACCCGAGTTAGGTCGGTTGTACGAGCAGTACTTC. It yields the protein CASRPELGRLYEQYF.

The V call is TRBV7-2, the J call TRBJ1-2; no clear D. V was trimmed by 1 base and J by 2 bases, leaving 11 bases between them. Germline V gives CDR1 SGHTA, CDR2 FQGNSA. The length of the CDR3 is 15 residues. CDR3 residues: CASSLGSVVNYGYTF. CDR3 nucleotides: TGTGCCAGCAGCTTAGGATCGGTCGTCAACTATGGCTACACCTTC. Supplemented by reference TRBV7-2 and TRBJ1-2, the full variable domain reads GAGVSQSPSNKVTEKGKDVELRCDPISGHTALYWYRQSLGQGLEFLIYFQGNSAPDKSGLPSDRFSAERTGGSVSTLTIQRTQQEDSAVYLCASSLGSVVNYGYTFGSGTRLTVV.

The V and J genes are TRBV12-5 and TRBJ1-1; no clear D. The CDR3 consists of 13 residues. V lost 1 base and J lost 3, with 6 bases in between. Germline V gene lookup returns CDR1 LGHNT and CDR2 FRNRAP. The CDR3, as DNA: TGTGCTAGTGGTTTGGCTCTACACACTGAAGCTTTCTTT. Translated, it gives CASGLALHTEAFF. The full variable domain, with the rest looked up from reference TRBV12-5 and TRBJ1-1, is DARVTQTPRHKVTEMGQEVTMRCQPILGHNTVFWYRQTMMQGLELLAYFRNRAPLDDSGMPKDRFSAEMPDATLATLKIQPSEPRDSAVYFCASGLALHTEAFFGQGTRLTVV.

The chain is built from TRBV20-1 and TRBJ2-5; D gene unclear. The CDR3 spans 11 residues. Trimming pared 4 bases from V and 5 bases from J, leaving 8 bases between. CDR1 is DFQATT, CDR2 SNEGSKA, per germline (reference sequence). This chain's CDR3 is CSATRSETQYF. CDR3 sequence (DNA): TGCAGTGCTACTAGGTCGGAGACCCAGTACTTC.

The chain carries TRBV5-1 and TRBJ1-4; TRBD1 is a possible D gene (5 bases). Germline V lookup: CDR1 SGHRS, CDR2 YFSETQ. Trimming cost V 3 bases and J 6 bases, with 12 bases left between them. The length of the CDR3 is 14 residues. CDR3 in amino acids: CASSWDLRDEKLFF. CDR3 nucleotides: TGCGCCAGCAGCTGGGACCTCCGGGATGAAAAACTGTTTTTT.

This clone has a handful of counts. This rearrangement joins TRBV5-1 to TRBJ2-7, with D unclear. CDR1 is SGHRS and CDR2 is YFSETQ in the germline V gene. The length of the CDR3 is 14 residues. V was cut by 0 bases and J by 1 base, with 8 bases left in between. This chain's CDR3 is CASSLGAPSYEQYF. CDR3 sequence (DNA): TGCGCCAGCAGCTTGGGCGCCCCATCCTACGAGCAGTACTTC.

This chain connects TRBV28 to TRBJ2-7, with 8 nucleotides matching TRBD2. The germline V gene encodes CDR1 MDHEN and CDR2 SYDVKM. V trimming: 5 bases; J trimming: 0 bases; junction bases outside the gene matches: 9. This CDR3 contains 16 residues. Here the CDR3 reads CASSLNGGRTSYEQYF. The CDR3 DNA sequence: TGTGCCAGCAGTCTAAACGGCGGGAGGACCTCCTACGAGCAGTACTTC.

The sample holds a few counts of this clone. J is TRBJ1-2 and V is TRBV28; a possible D gene is TRBD1 (5 bases). Germline values: CDR1 MDHEN, CDR2 SYDVKM. CDR3 length: 14 amino acids. V gave up 7 bases and J gave up 5 bases, with 17 bases separating them. The CDR3 loop reads CASTEVLGEYGYTF. CDR3 nucleotides: TGTGCCAGCACCGAGGTGCTGGGGGAGTATGGCTACACCTTC.

V is TRBV27 and J is TRBJ2-7, with 7 bases aligning to TRBD1. This CDR3 is built from 14 residues. V lost 5 bases to trimming and J lost 4 bases; unmatched junction nucleotides: 8. CDR1 is MNHEY and CDR2 is SMNVEV in the germline V gene (reference sequence). The CDR3 DNA reads as TGTGCCAGCAGTCAGGGGGACAGACCATACGAGCAGTACGTC. The encoded protein is CASSQGDRPYEQYV.

This chain links TRBV5-4 with TRBJ2-1, with 12 bases matching TRBD2. CDR3 length equals 15 residues. Germline V gene sequence: CDR1 SGHNT, CDR2 YYREEE (reference sequence). V was pared by 1 base and J by 9 bases, with 5 bases of the junction left unmatched. CDR3 nucleotides: TGTGCCAGCAGCTTGAGGCTAGCGGGGGGGAGTGAGCAGTTCTTC. The encoded protein is CASSLRLAGGSEQFF. Supplemented by reference TRBV5-4 and TRBJ2-1, the full variable domain reads ETGVTQSPTHLIKTRGQQVTLRCSSQSGHNTVSWYQQALGQGPQFIFQYYREEENGRGNFPPRFSGLQFPNYSSELNVNALELDDSALYLCASSLRLAGGSEQFFGPGTRLTVL.

The gene calls are TRBV15 and TRBJ2-7; 10 positions match TRBD2. Trimming took 0 bases from V and 2 from J; bases not matched to a gene: 7. Germline loops: CDR1 LNHNV, CDR2 YYDKDF (reference sequence). The CDR3 has 17 amino acids. CDR3 nucleotides: TGTGCCACCAGCAGAGATCAAAGACTAGCGGGTACCTACGAGCAGTACTTC. It yields the protein CATSRDQRLAGTYEQYF.

Only a few counts were recorded for this clone. The V and J genes are TRBV29-1 and TRBJ2-7; maybe TRBD2 (5 bases). CDR1 and CDR2 (germline): SQVTM, ANQGSEA. The CDR3 runs 13 residues. Trimming stripped 3 bases from V and 0 bases from J, with 9 bases between. The CDR3 nucleotides read TGCAGCGTTGACACGAGGGACTCCTACGAGCAGTACTTC. It encodes CSVDTRDSYEQYF.

J is TRBJ1-6 and V is TRBV4-2; weak D call: TRBD1 (5 bases). Per germline, CDR1 LGHNA and CDR2 YNFKEQ. Trimming removed 2 bases at V and 9 bases at J, with 5 bases between. The length of the CDR3 is 12 residues. CDR3 region: CASSQRGSPLHF. CDR3 nucleotides: TGTGCCAGCAGCCAAAGGGGTTCACCCCTCCACTTT.

The J gene is TRBJ2-5, the V gene TRBV7-2; 10 positions match TRBD1. Germline CDR1 reads SGHTA; CDR2 reads FQGNSA. The V segment lost 5 bases and the J segment 7 bases; nucleotides outside the gene matches: 7. The CDR3 consists of 14 residues. The CDR3 reads CASSHRDRGGTQYF. Written as DNA, the CDR3 is TGTGCCAGCAGCCACCGGGACAGGGGTGGGACCCAGTACTTC.

V usage is TRBV5-1 and J usage is TRBJ1-6, with TRBD1 as a possible D gene (5 bases). Germline V gives CDR1 SGHRS, CDR2 YFSETQ. The ends were cut back, 0 bases at V and 7 bases at J, with 11 bases in the middle. The CDR3 consists of 15 residues. CDR3 residues: CASSLDRRENSPLHF. CDR3 nucleotide sequence: TGCGCCAGCAGCTTGGATCGCAGGGAGAATTCACCCCTCCACTTT.